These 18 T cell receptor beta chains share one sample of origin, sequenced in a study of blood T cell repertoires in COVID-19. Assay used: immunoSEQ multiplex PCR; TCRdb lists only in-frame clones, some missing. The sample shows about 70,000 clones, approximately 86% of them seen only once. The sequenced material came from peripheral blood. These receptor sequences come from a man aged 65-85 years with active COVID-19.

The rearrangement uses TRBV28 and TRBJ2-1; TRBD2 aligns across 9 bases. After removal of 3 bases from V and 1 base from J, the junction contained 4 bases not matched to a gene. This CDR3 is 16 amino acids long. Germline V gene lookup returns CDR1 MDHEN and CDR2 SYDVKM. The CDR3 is CASSLWREGSYNEQFF. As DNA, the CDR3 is TGTGCCAGCAGTTTGTGGCGGGAGGGTTCCTACAATGAGCAGTTCTTC.

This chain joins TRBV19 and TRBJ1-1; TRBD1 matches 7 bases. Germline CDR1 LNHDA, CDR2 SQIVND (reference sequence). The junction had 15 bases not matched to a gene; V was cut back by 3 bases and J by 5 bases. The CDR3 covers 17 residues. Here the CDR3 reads CASSMAGRQGVWTEAFF. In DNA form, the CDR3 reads TGTGCCAGTAGTATGGCGGGACGACAGGGTGTGTGGACTGAAGCTTTCTTT. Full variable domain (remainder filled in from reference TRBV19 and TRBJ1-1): DGGITQSPKYLFRKEGQNVTLSCEQNLNHDAMYWYRQDPGQGLRLIYYSQIVNDFQKGDIAEGYSVSREKKESFPLTVTSAQKNPTAFYLCASSMAGRQGVWTEAFFGQGTRLTVV.

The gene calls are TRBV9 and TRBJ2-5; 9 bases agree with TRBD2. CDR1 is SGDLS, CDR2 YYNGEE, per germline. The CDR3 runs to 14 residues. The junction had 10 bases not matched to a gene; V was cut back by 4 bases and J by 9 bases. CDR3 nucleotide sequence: TGTGCCAGCAGCCCTGGGACTAGCCATCGGCCCCAGTACTTC. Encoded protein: CASSPGTSHRPQYF.

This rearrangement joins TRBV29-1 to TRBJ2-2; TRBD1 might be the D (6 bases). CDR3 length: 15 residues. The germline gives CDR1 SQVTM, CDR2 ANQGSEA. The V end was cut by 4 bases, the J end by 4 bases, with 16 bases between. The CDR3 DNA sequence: TGCAGCGTTGGCCCCCGGGACACCCCCACCGGGGAGCTGTTTTTT. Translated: CSVGPRDTPTGELFF.

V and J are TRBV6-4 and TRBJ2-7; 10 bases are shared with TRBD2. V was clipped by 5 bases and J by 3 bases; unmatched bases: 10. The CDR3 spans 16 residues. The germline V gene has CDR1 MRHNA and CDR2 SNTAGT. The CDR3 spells CASSPQAGGLVYEQYF. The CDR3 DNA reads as TGTGCCAGCAGTCCTCAAGCGGGAGGGTTGGTCTACGAGCAGTACTTC.

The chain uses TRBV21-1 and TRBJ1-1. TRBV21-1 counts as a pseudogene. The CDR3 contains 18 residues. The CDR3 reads CASTRGGANKGSNTEAFF. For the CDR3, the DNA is TGTGCCAGCACCCGCGGCGGGGCTAACAAAGGGTCGAACACTGAAGCTTTCTTT.

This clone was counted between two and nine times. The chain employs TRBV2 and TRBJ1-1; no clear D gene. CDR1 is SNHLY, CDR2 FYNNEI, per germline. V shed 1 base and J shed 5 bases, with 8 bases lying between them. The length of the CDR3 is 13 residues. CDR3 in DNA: TGTGCCAGCAGTGAAGGGCGGGTTACTGAAGCTTTCTTT. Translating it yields CASSEGRVTEAFF.

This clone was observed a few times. CDR3 DNA sequence: TGTGCCAGCAGCTTTTCCGCGGGAGGGTACGAGCAGTACTTC. This codes for CASSFSAGGYEQYF. The V call is TRBV5-6, the J call TRBJ2-7; 9 bases agree with TRBD2. This CDR3 is built from 14 residues. J was trimmed by 4 bases and V by 2 bases; bases with no gene match: 4. Germline values: CDR1 SGHDT, CDR2 YYEEEE.

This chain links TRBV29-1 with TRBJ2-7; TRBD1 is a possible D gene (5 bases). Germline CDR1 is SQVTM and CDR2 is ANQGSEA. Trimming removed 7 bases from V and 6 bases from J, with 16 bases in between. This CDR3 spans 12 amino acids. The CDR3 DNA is TGCAGCGCCACCGGCAGGGCGGCCGAGCAGTACTTC. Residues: CSATGRAAEQYF.

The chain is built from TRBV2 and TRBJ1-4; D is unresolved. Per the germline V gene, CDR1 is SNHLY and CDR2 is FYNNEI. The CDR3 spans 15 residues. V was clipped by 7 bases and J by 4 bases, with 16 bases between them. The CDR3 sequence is CASTEARGYNEKLFF. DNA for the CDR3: TGTGCCAGCACCGAGGCCCGCGGCTATAATGAAAAACTGTTTTTT.

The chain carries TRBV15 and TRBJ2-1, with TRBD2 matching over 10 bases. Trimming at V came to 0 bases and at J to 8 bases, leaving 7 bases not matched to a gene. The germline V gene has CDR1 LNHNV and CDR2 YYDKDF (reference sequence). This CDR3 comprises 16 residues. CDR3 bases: TGTGCCACCAGCAGAGACTTAAGCGGGAGGGCCCATGAGCAGTTCTTC. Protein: CATSRDLSGRAHEQFF.

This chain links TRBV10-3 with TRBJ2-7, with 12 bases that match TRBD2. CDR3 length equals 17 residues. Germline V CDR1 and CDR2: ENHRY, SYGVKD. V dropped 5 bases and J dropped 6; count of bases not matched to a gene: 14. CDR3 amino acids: CAISLVSSGRAGGEQYF. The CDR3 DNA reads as TGTGCCATCAGTCTGGTGTCTAGCGGGAGGGCCGGTGGCGAGCAGTACTTC.

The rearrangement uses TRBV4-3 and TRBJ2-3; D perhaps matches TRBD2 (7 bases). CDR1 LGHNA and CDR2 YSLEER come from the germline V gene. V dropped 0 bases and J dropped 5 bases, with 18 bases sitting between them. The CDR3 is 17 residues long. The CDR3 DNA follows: TGCGCCAGCAGCCAAGAGGGGGGGGCCAACCGGGGAGATACGCAGTATTTT. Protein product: CASSQEGGANRGDTQYF.

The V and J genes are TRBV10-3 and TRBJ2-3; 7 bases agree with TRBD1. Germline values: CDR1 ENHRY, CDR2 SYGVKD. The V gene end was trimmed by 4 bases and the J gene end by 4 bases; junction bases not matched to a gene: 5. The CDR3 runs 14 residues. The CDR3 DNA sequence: TGTGCCATCAGTGTTACAGGGGATCCAGATACGCAGTATTTT. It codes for CAISVTGDPDTQYF.

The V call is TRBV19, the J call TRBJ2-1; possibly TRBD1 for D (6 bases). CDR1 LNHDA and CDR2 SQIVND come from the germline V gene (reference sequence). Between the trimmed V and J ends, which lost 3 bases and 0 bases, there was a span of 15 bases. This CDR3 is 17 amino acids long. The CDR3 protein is CASSIFAGQSSYNEQFF. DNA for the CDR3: TGTGCCAGTAGTATTTTCGCCGGACAGAGCTCCTACAATGAGCAGTTCTTC.

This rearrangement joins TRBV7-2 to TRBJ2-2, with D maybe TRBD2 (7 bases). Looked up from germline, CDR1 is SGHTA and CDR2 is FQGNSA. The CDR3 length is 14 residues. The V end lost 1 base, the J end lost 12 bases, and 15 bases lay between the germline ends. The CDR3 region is CASSLGGGQGQLFF. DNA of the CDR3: TGTGCCAGCAGCTTAGGGGGGGGCCAAGGGCAGCTGTTTTTT.

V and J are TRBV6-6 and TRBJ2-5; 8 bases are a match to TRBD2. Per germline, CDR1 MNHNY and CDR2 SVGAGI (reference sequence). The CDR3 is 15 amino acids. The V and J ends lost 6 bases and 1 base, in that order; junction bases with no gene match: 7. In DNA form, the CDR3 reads TGTGCCAGCAGCCCCACGGGAGGGCGCCAAGAGACCCAGTACTTC. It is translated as CASSPTGGRQETQYF.

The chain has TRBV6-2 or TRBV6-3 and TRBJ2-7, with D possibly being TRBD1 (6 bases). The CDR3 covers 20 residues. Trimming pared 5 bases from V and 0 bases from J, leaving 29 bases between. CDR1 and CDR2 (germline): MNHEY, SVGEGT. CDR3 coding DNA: TGTGCCAGCAGTGGACACTACCTTTTGGCAGGGACACCCCACTCCTACGAGCAGTACTTC. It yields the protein CASSGHYLLAGTPHSYEQYF.